The entry below describes one T cell receptor (beta chain). The antigen is undetermined. The data derive from a study of OX40 agonist ivuxolimab in advanced cancers. Across the whole study: Patients received the agonistic anti-OX40 (CD134) antibody ivuxolimab. Partial responses, seen in three patients, involved one hepatocellular carcinoma and two cutaneous melanomas.

Study-wide points: Clonal expansion from baseline to week 6 occurred in both CD4+ and CD8+ T cells.

Assay: immunoSEQ multiplex PCR; the TCRdb copy retains only in-frame clones and omits some. The repertoire consists of about 70,000 clones, with roughly 89% occurring once and the leading ten covering around 1%. The material sequenced was CD4+ or CD8+ T cells sorted from blood, taken in a trial of the OX40 agonist ivuxolimab. This receptor was obtained from an adult with an advanced solid tumor such as melanoma, head and neck, liver or kidney cancer.

In DNA, the CDR3 is TGTGCCAGCAGCCACAGCCATAATTCACCCCTCCACTTT. Its protein is CASSHSHNSPLHF. J is TRBJ1-6 and V is TRBV14, with unresolved D. CDR1 SGHDN and CDR2 FVKESK come from the germline V gene. This CDR3 region has 13 residues. Between the trimmed V and J ends, which lost 3 bases and 5 bases, there was a span of 5 bases.